The rows below give T cell receptor beta chains drawn from one sample of a study of cytomegalovirus exposure and HLA in healthy donors. The assay was immunoSEQ multiplex PCR, and TCRdb's table has in-frame clones only and misses some. Of around 100,000 clones listed, around 80% were seen once; the top ten hold approximately 4.7%. The sample consisted of PBMCs. All receptors come from a male donor in good health and CMV-seropositive. CDR3s include the opening cysteine and the closing phenylalanine or tryptophan. The D gene is left open where the match is weak. The size of a clone is reported for some rows only, either as once, few or many, or as a class for expanded clones.

TRBD2	TRBV19	TRBJ2-3	.	CASSPGLAGPSTDTQYF	TGTGCCAGTAGTCCGGGACTAGCGGGACCAAGCACAGATACGCAGTATTTT
.	TRBV6-1	TRBJ1-2	.	CASSAGSGPNYGYTF	TGTGCCAGCAGTGCGGGGTCGGGTCCAAACTATGGCTACACCTTC
.	TRBV28	TRBJ2-7	.	CASSPGQRALGEQYF	TGTGCCAGCAGTCCCGGCCAGAGGGCCCTCGGCGAGCAGTACTTC
TRBD2	TRBV7-2	TRBJ2-1	.	CASSPSGGRYNEQFF	TGTGCCAGCAGCCCAAGCGGGGGGAGGTACAATGAGCAGTTCTTC
TRBD1	TRBV6-5	TRBJ1-2	once	CASSLTGRGYTF	TGTGCCAGCAGTTTGACAGGGCGTGGCTACACCTTC
TRBD2	TRBV7-2	TRBJ2-1	.	CASSLLVAGGTDNEQFF	TGTGCCAGCAGCTTATTAGTGGCGGGAGGTACGGACAATGAGCAGTTCTTC
TRBD1	TRBV28	TRBJ2-7	.	CASSYRGFPYEQYF	TGTGCCAGCAGTTACAGGGGGTTTCCCTACGAGCAGTACTTC
.	TRBV27	TRBJ1-5	.	CASRSILLSNQPQHF	TGTGCCAGCCGATCCATTTTACTTAGCAATCAGCCCCAGCATTTT
TRBD2	TRBV7-6	TRBJ2-7	.	CASSLSSSGVEQYF	TGTGCCAGCAGCTTATCGTCTAGCGGGGTCGAGCAGTACTTC
.	TRBV7-9	TRBJ2-3	.	CSSSLGGDTQYF	TGTTCCAGCAGCTTAGGAGGAGATACGCAGTATTTT
.	TRBV27	TRBJ2-7	.	CASSLRGGGEQYF	TGTGCCAGCAGTCTAAGGGGAGGCGGCGAGCAGTACTTC
.	TRBV29-1	TRBJ2-3	.	CSAPGQSGFGDTQYF	TGCAGCGCACCGGGACAATCCGGGTTCGGAGATACGCAGTATTTT
.	TRBV19	TRBJ2-1	.	CASSIGQNNEQFF	TGTGCCAGTAGTATAGGACAGAACAATGAGCAGTTCTTC
TRBD1	TRBV27	TRBJ1-2	.	CASSPSGGYRAGYTF	TGTGCCAGCAGTCCCTCAGGGGGCTACAGGGCTGGCTACACCTTC
.	TRBV13	TRBJ1-5	.	CASTSGVGQPQHF	TGTGCCAGCACTTCAGGGGTCGGTCAGCCCCAGCATTTT
TRBD1	TRBV5-1	TRBJ2-7	few	CASSLAGQTYEQYF	TGCGCCAGCAGCTTGGCGGGACAGACCTACGAGCAGTACTTC
TRBD2	TRBV6-4	TRBJ2-3	once	CASSPGREVTDTQYF	TGTGCCAGCAGCCCGGGGCGGGAGGTAACAGATACGCAGTATTTT
TRBD1	TRBV15	TRBJ1-2	.	CATSTRIGQGGGYTF	TGTGCCACCAGCACCAGAATAGGACAGGGTGGCGGCTACACCTTC
TRBD1	TRBV5-6	TRBJ1-2	.	CASSFGDRRYGYTF	TGTGCCAGCAGCTTTGGGGACAGACGTTATGGCTACACCTTC
TRBD2	TRBV7-9	TRBJ2-2	.	CASSSSGGALGELFF	TGTGCCAGCAGCTCCAGCGGGGGGGCCCTCGGGGAGCTGTTTTTT
TRBD1	TRBV7-2	TRBJ2-7	.	CASSPRQGAYEQYF	TGTGCCAGCAGCCCGCGACAGGGTGCCTACGAGCAGTACTTC
TRBD1	TRBV5-3	TRBJ1-2	.	CARSGMTGVYGYTF	TGTGCCAGAAGCGGGATGACAGGGGTGTATGGCTACACCTTC
.	TRBV29-1	TRBJ2-7	.	CSVGWGGGQSSYEQYF	TGCAGCGTTGGTTGGGGTGGAGGGCAATCATCCTACGAGCAGTACTTC
.	TRBV18	TRBJ1-2	few	CASSPDTAGGGYTF	TGTGCCAGCTCACCAGATACCGCGGGTGGCGGCTACACCTTC
TRBD2	TRBV29-1	TRBJ2-5	.	CSVTYVGRGGAETQYF	TGCAGCGTCACCTATGTGGGCCGCGGGGGGGCAGAGACCCAGTACTTC
TRBD2	TRBV5-1	TRBJ2-1	.	CASSLPSGGSPPIFEQFF	TGCGCCAGCAGCTTGCCTAGCGGGGGCTCTCCCCCAATCTTCGAGCAGTTCTTC
TRBD1	TRBV27	TRBJ2-7	.	CASSLSPTGVEQYF	TGTGCCAGCAGTTTATCCCCTACAGGGGTCGAGCAGTACTTC
.	TRBV19	TRBJ2-1	.	CASSILDRTYNEQFF	TGTGCCAGTAGTATTCTTGACAGGACATACAATGAGCAGTTCTTC
.	TRBV28	TRBJ2-1	few	CASSFRRRAVYNEQFF	TGTGCCAGCAGTTTTCGCAGGAGGGCCGTTTACAATGAGCAGTTCTTC
.	TRBV5-4	TRBJ1-5	.	CASSLLSVWPQHF	TGTGCCAGCAGCTTACTTAGTGTTTGGCCCCAGCATTTT
TRBD2	TRBV5-1	TRBJ2-5	.	CASSSNPLAGGETQYF	TGCGCCAGCAGCTCGAACCCTCTAGCGGGGGGTGAGACCCAGTACTTC
TRBD1	TRBV27	TRBJ2-7	.	CASSLTRTGEGEQYF	TGTGCCAGCAGTTTAACACGGACAGGGGAGGGCGAGCAGTACTTC
.	TRBV6-4	TRBJ2-2	few	CASSGGDTGELFF	TGTGCCAGCAGTGGGGGGGACACCGGGGAGCTGTTTTTT
.	TRBV28	TRBJ1-2	.	CASSFRGYGYTF	TGTGCCAGCAGTTTTAGGGGCTATGGCTACACCTTC
TRBD2	TRBV2	TRBJ2-1	.	CASSGIQGGSSYNEQFF	TGTGCCAGCAGTGGGATCCAAGGCGGGAGCTCCTACAATGAGCAGTTCTTC
.	TRBV5-4	TRBJ1-1	few	CASSLNLSSRGTEAFF	TGTGCCAGCAGCTTGAACCTGTCCTCCAGAGGGACTGAAGCTTTCTTT
.	TRBV6-5	TRBJ2-1	once	CASSLDSYNEQFF	TGTGCCAGCAGCCTCGACAGCTACAATGAGCAGTTCTTC
TRBD2	TRBV6-1	TRBJ2-7	.	CASSRGAGGTYEQYF	TGTGCCAGCAGTAGGGGGGCGGGGGGAACCTACGAGCAGTACTTC
TRBD1	TRBV6-4	TRBJ1-5	.	CASSDSRTGHGQPQHF	TGTGCCAGCAGTGACTCGCGGACAGGGCATGGACAGCCCCAGCATTTT
TRBD1	TRBV9	TRBJ2-4	.	CASSGTGKDIQYF	TGTGCCAGCAGCGGGACAGGCAAGGACATTCAGTACTTC
TRBD1	TRBV6-5	TRBJ2-4	.	CASRSGQSAKNIQYF	TGTGCCAGCAGATCGGGACAGTCGGCCAAAAACATTCAGTACTTC
.	TRBV15	TRBJ2-1	few	CATSGPVVEQFF	TGTGCCACCAGCGGGCCGGTTGTTGAGCAGTTCTTC
.	TRBV27	TRBJ2-7	once	CASSSGATYEQYF	TGTGCCAGCAGTTCAGGGGCCACCTACGAGCAGTACTTC
TRBD2	TRBV29-1	TRBJ2-5	.	CSVLGELAGEETQYF	TGCAGCGTCCTAGGGGAACTAGCGGGAGAAGAGACCCAGTACTTC
.	TRBV7-8	TRBJ2-7	.	CASSLDVLLYEQYF	TGTGCCAGCAGCTTAGATGTTCTCCTCTACGAGCAGTACTTC